This T cell receptor (beta chain) is drawn from a study of cytomegalovirus exposure and HLA in healthy donors. Study context: Later, an analysis reported that the 95 to 150 validation repertoires had used the same platform as the roughly 660 first-cohort repertoires.

Deletions cut 0 bases from V and 2 bases from J, with 14 bases between. The CDR3 is 17 amino acids. CDR1 is MGHRA, CDR2 YSYEKL, per germline. Study results and limitations: CMV antigen specificity of three CMV-associated chains was confirmed in vitro. There were around 160 TCR beta chains listed as cytomegalovirus-associated. First-cohort TCR clusters tended to co-occur in the 130 or so validation repertoires, a later analysis found.

Measured with immunoSEQ multiplex PCR; TCRdb has only the in-frame clones, and not every one. In the table there are about 73,000 clones, around 96% of which are singletons. A note on this clone: What it recognizes is unknown.

The sequence was collected from a man between 18 and 35 years old in good health and CMV-seronegative. The V gene is TRBV4-1, the J gene TRBJ1-3; the D is unclear. Sample: PBMCs. CDR3 sequence reads: CASSQERLPRTGNTIYF. As DNA, the CDR3 is TGCGCCAGCAGCCAAGAGAGACTCCCTCGGACTGGAAACACCATATATTTT.